This entry lists 6 T cell receptor beta chains sequenced from one sample in a study of blood T cell repertoires in COVID-19. The table came from immunoSEQ multiplex PCR; TCRdb's copy has only in-frame clones and leaves some out. The profile shows about 58,000 clones, 78% of them singletons. Sequenced sample: peripheral blood. The receptors derive from a human donor in a cohort sampled during active COVID-19.

The chain joins TRBV5-8 to TRBJ2-5; TRBD2 matches 9 bases. This CDR3 spans 13 amino acids. Germline V CDR1 and CDR2: SGHTS, YDEGEE. The trim removed 4 bases at V and 5 bases at J, leaving 3 bases unmatched. The CDR3 region is CASSIAGVETQYF. CDR3 coding DNA: TGTGCCAGCAGCATAGCGGGGGTTGAGACCCAGTACTTC.

The gene calls are TRBV2 and TRBJ2-7; TRBD2 matches at 11 bases. The CDR3 is 15 amino acids. With 7 bases clipped from V and 2 bases from J, the junction kept 7 bases outside the gene matches. CDR1 SNHLY and CDR2 FYNNEI come from the germline V gene. The CDR3 bases are TGTGCCAGCACCCATAGCGGGGGGGCTACCTACGAGCAGTACTTC. Translating it yields CASTHSGGATYEQYF.

This clone was seen a handful of times. The chain carries TRBV4-1 and TRBJ1-5; the match to TRBD1 covers 8 bases. After removal of 0 bases from V and 3 bases from J, the junction contained 7 bases not matched to a gene. Germline CDR1 is MGHRA and CDR2 is YSYEKL. This CDR3 is 17 amino acids long. The CDR3 loop reads CASSQDRGTGNNQPQHF. The CDR3 DNA reads TGCGCCAGCAGCCAAGATAGGGGGACAGGCAACAATCAGCCCCAGCATTTT.

The CDR3 loop reads CASSFSGRGQEQYF. The CDR3 nucleotides read TGTGCCAGCAGCTTTAGCGGGAGGGGTCAAGAGCAGTACTTC. This sequence joins TRBV6-2 or TRBV6-3 and TRBJ2-7, with 11 bases lining up with TRBD2. The CDR3 loop spans 14 amino acids. The V segment lost 6 bases and the J segment 7 bases; nucleotides outside the gene matches: 8. CDR1 is MNHEY and CDR2 is SVGEGT in the germline V gene.

This chain uses TRBV9 with TRBJ2-7; 7 bases are shared with TRBD1. Germline V gene lookup returns CDR1 SGDLS and CDR2 YYNGEE. The V segment lost 4 bases and the J segment 7 bases; nucleotides outside the gene matches: 11. This CDR3 is 14 amino acids long. The CDR3 reads CASSQQTGSREQYF. CDR3 nucleotides: TGTGCCAGCAGCCAACAGACAGGGTCTCGAGAGCAGTACTTC.

The chain combines TRBV11-2 with TRBJ2-1; weak D call: TRBD1 (5 bases). V dropped 5 bases and J dropped 4 bases, with 12 bases sitting between them. Germline assignment: CDR1 SGHAT and CDR2 FQNNGV. This CDR3 spans 14 amino acids. This CDR3 reads CASSPGQMYNEQFF. The CDR3 DNA reads as TGTGCCAGCAGCCCCGGACAAATGTACAATGAGCAGTTCTTC.